This entry features one TCR beta chain sequence. No antigen is known for it. Clones were read by immunoSEQ multiplex PCR, and TCRdb kept only the in-frame ones, dropping some. The sample carries approximately 170,000 clones, approximately 90% recorded once. Germline V gene sequence: CDR1 LGHNA, CDR2 YNFKEQ. The CDR3 contains 15 residues. The V end lost 3 bases, the J end lost 7 bases, and 13 bases lay between the germline ends. This sample was included in a study of T cell responses to AZD1222 COVID-19 vaccine. Study-wide findings and caveats: Repertoire sampling happened only post peak T cell response. Only a handful of AZD1222 recipients, several in all, had baseline seropositivity. As reported, nearly half of all spike-specific TCRs target variant regions that are unmutated. It should be noted that donors were predominantly white British and more often female, and clonal diversity was possibly underestimated.

The TCR was taken from an adult in good health. The sample in question was peripheral blood, obtained on day 0 of AZD1222 vaccination. The chain links TRBV4-2 to TRBJ1-6, with D perhaps matching TRBD1 (5 bases). The CDR3 reads CASSQRMTENSPLHF. Written as DNA, the CDR3 is TGTGCCAGCAGCCAGCGGATGACAGAAAATTCACCCCTCCACTTT.